The clone carrying this TCR beta chain was observed a few times. Antigen unknown. TCRdb re-called the 5' RACE reads through MiXCR, storing one row per CDR3 protein. This table has approximately 600,000 distinct CDR3 sequences, under 8.5% appearing once. Looked up from germline, CDR1 is SEHNR and CDR2 is FQNEAQ (reference sequence). The V and J ends lost 5 bases and 5 bases, in that order; junction bases with no gene match: 4. CDR3 length: 13 amino acids. This sample is drawn from a study of identical twins. General study points: Models, which agreed with sharing between unrelated individuals, nonetheless underestimated the out-of-frame TCR alpha sharing seen in monozygotic twins.

The same data also contributed to another study, on yellow fever vaccine responses in identical twins.

This clonotype was sampled from a woman between 18 and 30 years old in good health. The rearrangement uses TRBV7-9 and TRBJ2-3; 7 bases map to TRBD1. The sequenced sample was PBMCs. CDR3 DNA: TGTGCCAGCAGCACCAGACAGGGAGATACGCAGTATTTT. Amino acid sequence: CASSTRQGDTQYF.